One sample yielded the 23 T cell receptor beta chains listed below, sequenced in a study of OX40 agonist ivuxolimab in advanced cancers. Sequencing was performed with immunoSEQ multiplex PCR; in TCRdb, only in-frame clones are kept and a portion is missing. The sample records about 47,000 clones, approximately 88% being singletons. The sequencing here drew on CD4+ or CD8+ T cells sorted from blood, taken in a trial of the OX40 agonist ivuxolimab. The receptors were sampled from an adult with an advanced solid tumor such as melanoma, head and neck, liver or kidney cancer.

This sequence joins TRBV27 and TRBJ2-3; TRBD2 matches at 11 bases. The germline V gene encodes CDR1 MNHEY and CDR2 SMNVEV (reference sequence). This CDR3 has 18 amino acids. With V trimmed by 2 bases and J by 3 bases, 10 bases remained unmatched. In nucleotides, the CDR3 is TGTGCCAGCAGTTTAGATTCCCTAGCGGGAGGATTAACAGATACGCAGTATTTT. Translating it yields CASSLDSLAGGLTDTQYF.

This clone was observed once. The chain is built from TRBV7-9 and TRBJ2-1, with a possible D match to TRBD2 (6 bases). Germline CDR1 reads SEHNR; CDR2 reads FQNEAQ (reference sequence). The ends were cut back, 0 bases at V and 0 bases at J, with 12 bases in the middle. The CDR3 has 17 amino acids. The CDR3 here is CASSLASSSGSYNEQFF. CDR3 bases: TGTGCCAGCAGCTTAGCATCCAGTAGCGGCTCCTACAATGAGCAGTTCTTC. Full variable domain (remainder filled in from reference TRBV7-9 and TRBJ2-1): DTGVSQNPRHKITKRGQNVTFRCDPISEHNRLYWYRQTLGQGPEFLTYFQNEAQLEKSRLLSDRFSAERPKGSFSTLEIQRTEQGDSAMYLCASSLASSSGSYNEQFFGPGTRLTVL.

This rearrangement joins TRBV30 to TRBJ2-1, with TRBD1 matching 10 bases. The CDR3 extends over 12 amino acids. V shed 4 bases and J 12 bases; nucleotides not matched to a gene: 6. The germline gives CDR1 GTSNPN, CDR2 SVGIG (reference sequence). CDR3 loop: CAWTETGGRQFF. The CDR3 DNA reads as TGTGCCTGGACCGAGACAGGGGGCCGGCAGTTCTTC.

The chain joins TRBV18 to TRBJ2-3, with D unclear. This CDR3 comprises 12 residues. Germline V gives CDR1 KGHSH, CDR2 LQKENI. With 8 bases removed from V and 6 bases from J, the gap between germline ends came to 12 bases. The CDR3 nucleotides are TGTGCCAGCAGTGGCCTCGGGGATACGCAGTATTTT. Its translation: CASSGLGDTQYF.

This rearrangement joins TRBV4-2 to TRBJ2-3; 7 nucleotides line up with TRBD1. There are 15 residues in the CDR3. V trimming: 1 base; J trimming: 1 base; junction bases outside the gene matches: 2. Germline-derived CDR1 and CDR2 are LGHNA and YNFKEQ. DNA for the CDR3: TGTGCCAGCAGCCAAGGAGGGACAGGCACAGATACGCAGTATTTT. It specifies CASSQGGTGTDTQYF.

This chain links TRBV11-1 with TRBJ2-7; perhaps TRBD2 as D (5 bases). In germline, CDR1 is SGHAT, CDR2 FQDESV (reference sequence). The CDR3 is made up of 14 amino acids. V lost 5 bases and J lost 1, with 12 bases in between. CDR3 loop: CASSPDFGSYEQYF. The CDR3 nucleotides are TGTGCCAGCAGCCCGGACTTCGGGTCCTACGAGCAGTACTTC. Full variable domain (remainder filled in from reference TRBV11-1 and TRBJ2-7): EAEVAQSPRYKITEKSQAVAFWCDPISGHATLYWYRQILGQGPELLVQFQDESVVDDSQLPKDRFSAERLKGVDSTLKIQPAELGDSAMYLCASSPDFGSYEQYFGPGTRLTVT.

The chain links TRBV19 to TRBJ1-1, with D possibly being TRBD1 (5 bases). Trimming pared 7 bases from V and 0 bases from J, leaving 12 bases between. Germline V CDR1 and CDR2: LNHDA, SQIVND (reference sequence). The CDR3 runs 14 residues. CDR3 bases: TGTGCCAGTAAGTCGCGGACAATGAACACTGAAGCTTTCTTT. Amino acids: CASKSRTMNTEAFF.

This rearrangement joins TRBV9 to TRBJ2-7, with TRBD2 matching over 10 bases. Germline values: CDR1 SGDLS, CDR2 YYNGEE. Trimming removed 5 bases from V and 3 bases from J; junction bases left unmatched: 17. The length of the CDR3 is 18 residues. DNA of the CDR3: TGTGCCAGCAGTCCAAAGCAGGGGCTAGCGGGAGAAAACTACGAGCAGTACTTC. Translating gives CASSPKQGLAGENYEQYF.

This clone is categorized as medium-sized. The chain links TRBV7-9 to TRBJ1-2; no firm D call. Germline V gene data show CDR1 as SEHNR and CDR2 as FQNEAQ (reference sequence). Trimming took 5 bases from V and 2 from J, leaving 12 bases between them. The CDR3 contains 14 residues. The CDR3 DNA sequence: TGTGCCAGCAGCCCGCGGACGGAAAACTATGGCTACACCTTC. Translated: CASSPRTENYGYTF.

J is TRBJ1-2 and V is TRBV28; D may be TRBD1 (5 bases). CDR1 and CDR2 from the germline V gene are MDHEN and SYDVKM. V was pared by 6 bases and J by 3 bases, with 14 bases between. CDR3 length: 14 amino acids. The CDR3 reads CASSELGADYGYTF. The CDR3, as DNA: TGTGCCAGCAGCGAACTAGGGGCAGACTATGGCTACACCTTC.

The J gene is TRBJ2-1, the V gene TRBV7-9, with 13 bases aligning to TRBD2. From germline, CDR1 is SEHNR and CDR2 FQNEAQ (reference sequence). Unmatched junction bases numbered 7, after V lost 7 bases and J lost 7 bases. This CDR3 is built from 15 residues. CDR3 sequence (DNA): TGTGCCAGCACCCTACTAGCGGGAGGGCCGAATGAGCAGTTCTTC. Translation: CASTLLAGGPNEQFF.

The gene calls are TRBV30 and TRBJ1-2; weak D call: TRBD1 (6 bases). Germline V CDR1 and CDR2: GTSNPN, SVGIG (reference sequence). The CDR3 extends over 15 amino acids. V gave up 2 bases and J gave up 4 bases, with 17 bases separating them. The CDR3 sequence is CAWSIFRQEPYGYTF. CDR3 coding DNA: TGTGCCTGGAGTATTTTCAGACAGGAGCCCTATGGCTACACCTTC.

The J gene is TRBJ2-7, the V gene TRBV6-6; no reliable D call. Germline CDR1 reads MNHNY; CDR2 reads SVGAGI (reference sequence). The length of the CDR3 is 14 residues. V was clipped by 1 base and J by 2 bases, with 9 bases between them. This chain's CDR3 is CASSYFIFTYEQYF. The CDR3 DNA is TGTGCCAGCAGTTACTTTATCTTCACCTACGAGCAGTACTTC.

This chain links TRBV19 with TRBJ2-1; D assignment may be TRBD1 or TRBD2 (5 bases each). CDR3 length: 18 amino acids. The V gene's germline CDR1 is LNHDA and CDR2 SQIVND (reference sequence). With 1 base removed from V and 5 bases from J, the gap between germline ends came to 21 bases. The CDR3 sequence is CASSIGTPRQRRNNEQFF. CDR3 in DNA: TGTGCCAGTAGTATAGGCACCCCAAGACAGAGGAGGAACAATGAGCAGTTCTTC.

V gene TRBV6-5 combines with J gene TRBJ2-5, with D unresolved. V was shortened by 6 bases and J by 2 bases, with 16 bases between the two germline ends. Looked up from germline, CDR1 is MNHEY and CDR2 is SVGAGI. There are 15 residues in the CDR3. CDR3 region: CASRDFRGGQETQYF. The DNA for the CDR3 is TGTGCCAGCAGAGATTTCCGCGGTGGGCAAGAGACCCAGTACTTC.

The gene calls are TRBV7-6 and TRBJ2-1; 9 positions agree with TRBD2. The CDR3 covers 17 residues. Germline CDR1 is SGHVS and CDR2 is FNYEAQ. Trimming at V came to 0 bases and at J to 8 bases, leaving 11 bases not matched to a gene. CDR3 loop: CASSLAVAGANRDEQFF. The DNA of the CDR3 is TGTGCCAGCAGCTTAGCTGTAGCGGGAGCTAATCGGGATGAGCAGTTCTTC. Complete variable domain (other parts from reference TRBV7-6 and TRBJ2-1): GAGVSQSPRYKVTKRGQDVALRCDPISGHVSLYWYRQALGQGPEFLTYFNYEAQQDKSGLPNDRFSAERPEGSISTLTIQRTEQRDSAMYRCASSLAVAGANRDEQFFGPGTRLTVL.

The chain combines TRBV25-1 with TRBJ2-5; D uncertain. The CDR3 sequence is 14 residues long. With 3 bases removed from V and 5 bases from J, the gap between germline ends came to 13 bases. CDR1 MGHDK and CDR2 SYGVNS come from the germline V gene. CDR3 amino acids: CASSESGLRETQYF. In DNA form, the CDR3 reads TGTGCCAGCAGTGAGTCGGGCCTCCGGGAGACCCAGTACTTC.

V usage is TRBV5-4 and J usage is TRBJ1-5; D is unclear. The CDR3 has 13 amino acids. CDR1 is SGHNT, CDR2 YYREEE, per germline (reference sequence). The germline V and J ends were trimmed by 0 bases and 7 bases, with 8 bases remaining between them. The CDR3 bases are TGTGCCAGCAGCTTGGACAGCTTCCAGCCCCAGCATTTT. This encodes CASSLDSFQPQHF.

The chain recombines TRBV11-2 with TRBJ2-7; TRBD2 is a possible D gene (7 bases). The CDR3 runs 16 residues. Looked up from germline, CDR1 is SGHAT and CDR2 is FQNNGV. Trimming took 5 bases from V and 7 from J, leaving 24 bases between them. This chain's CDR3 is CASSPSGGRGRGEQYF. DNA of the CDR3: TGTGCCAGCAGCCCCAGCGGCGGACGGGGGAGGGGGGAGCAGTACTTC.

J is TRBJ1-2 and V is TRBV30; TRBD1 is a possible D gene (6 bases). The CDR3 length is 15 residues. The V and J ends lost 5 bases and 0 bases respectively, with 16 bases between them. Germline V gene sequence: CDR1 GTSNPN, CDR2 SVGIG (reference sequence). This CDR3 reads CAWFAYRTANYGYTF. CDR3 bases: TGTGCCTGGTTCGCCTACCGGACAGCTAACTATGGCTACACCTTC.

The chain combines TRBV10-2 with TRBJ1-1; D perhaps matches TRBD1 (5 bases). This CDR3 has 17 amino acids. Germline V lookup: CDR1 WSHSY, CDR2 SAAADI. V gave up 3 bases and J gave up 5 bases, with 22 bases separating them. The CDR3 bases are TGCGCCAGCAGTGACGTTCGCCTGTGGCAGGGACTGACTGAAGCTTTCTTT. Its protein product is CASSDVRLWQGLTEAFF.

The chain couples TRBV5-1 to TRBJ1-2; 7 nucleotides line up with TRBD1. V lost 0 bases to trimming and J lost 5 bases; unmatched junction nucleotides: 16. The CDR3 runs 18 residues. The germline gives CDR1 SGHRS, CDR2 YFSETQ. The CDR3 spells CASSLGGQPHEGAYGYTF. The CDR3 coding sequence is TGCGCCAGCAGCTTGGGAGGACAGCCGCATGAGGGGGCATATGGCTACACCTTC.

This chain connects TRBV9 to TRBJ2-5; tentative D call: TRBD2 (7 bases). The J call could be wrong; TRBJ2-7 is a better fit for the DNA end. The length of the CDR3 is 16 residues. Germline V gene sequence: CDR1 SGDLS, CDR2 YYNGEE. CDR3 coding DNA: TGTGCCAGCAGCGCAGGGGAGCGGGCGCGGGGGTACGAGCAGTACTTC. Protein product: CASSAGERARGYEQYF.